This TCR beta chain was sequenced for a study of T cell responses to AZD1222 COVID-19 vaccine. Study results and limitations: An increase in Spike-specific TCR breadth and depth was observed after two AZD1222 doses. Clonal diversity was possibly underestimated, and white British individuals and females predominated among donors. At study baseline, merely roughly 6 AZD1222 recipients were seropositive.

V was pared by 3 bases and J by 10 bases, with 11 bases between. Germline assignment: CDR1 SGHDT and CDR2 YYEEEE. This CDR3 is built from 12 residues. Measured with immunoSEQ multiplex PCR; TCRdb has only the in-frame clones, and not every one. In the table there are around 150,000 clones, around 93% of which are singletons. This clone was recorded only once. As yet, its antigen is unknown. The chain carries TRBV5-6 and TRBJ2-1; no clear D. This material consisted of peripheral blood, taken on day 0 of AZD1222 vaccination. This receptor was obtained from an adult in good health. CDR3 region: CASSSLSSEQFF. The CDR3 coding sequence is TGTGCCAGCAGCTCCCTTAGCAGCGAGCAGTTCTTC.